These T cell receptor beta chains were read from a single sample in a study of blood T cell repertoires in COVID-19. Profiled with immunoSEQ multiplex PCR; TCRdb holds only in-frame clones, not every one. Among about 190,000 clones listed, around nine tenths were seen once. Sequencing was performed on peripheral blood. The receptor source for this set is a man aged 25 to 40 with acute or convalescent COVID-19. Both conserved end residues are part of each CDR3. The D gene is left open where the match is weak. Only part of the rows carry a size: once, few, many, or a class if the clone is expanded.

size: .; D: .; J: TRBJ1-5; V: TRBV28; DNA: TGTGCCAGCAGTTTATTAATGCGGGGGGCAGGGCAGCCCCAGCATTTT; CDR3: CASSLLMRGAGQPQHF
size: .; D: .; J: TRBJ1-5; V: TRBV28; DNA: TGTGCCAGCCGGGATTTTAATCAGCCCCAGCATTTT; CDR3: CASRDFNQPQHF
size: .; D: TRBD1; J: TRBJ1-1; V: TRBV7-9; DNA: TGTGCCAGCAGCTTTGGGCCACAGGGGGCGAACACTGAAGCTTTCTTT; CDR3: CASSFGPQGANTEAFF
size: .; D: .; J: TRBJ2-2; V: TRBV7-7; DNA: TGTGCTAGCAGCTTAAGACAGAACACCGGGGAGCTGTTTTTT; CDR3: CASSLRQNTGELFF
size: .; D: .; J: TRBJ1-2; V: TRBV19; DNA: TGTGCCAGTAGTATAACGCAGGGCTATGGCTACACCTTC; CDR3: CASSITQGYGYTF
size: .; D: .; J: TRBJ2-6; V: TRBV28; DNA: TGTGCCAGCAGTTTAGGGGGGGCCGGGGCCAACGTCCTGACTTTC; CDR3: CASSLGGAGANVLTF
size: .; D: TRBD1; J: TRBJ2-3; V: TRBV5-1; DNA: TGCGCCAGCAGCCGCCGGACAGGGACAACAGATACGCAGTATTTT; CDR3: CASSRRTGTTDTQYF
size: .; D: .; J: TRBJ1-5; V: TRBV7-2; DNA: TGTGCCAGCAGCCCCTATAGCAATCAGCCCCAGCATTTT; CDR3: CASSPYSNQPQHF
size: .; D: .; J: TRBJ2-1; V: TRBV3-1/TRBV3-2; DNA: TGTGCCAGCAGCCAAGATCCTCGGGGTGCCCAGTATGAGCAGTTCTTC; CDR3: CASSQDPRGAQYEQFF
size: .; D: .; J: TRBJ2-2; V: TRBV2; DNA: TGTGCCAGCAGTGAAAGCTACAGCCGAGGGGGGGAGCTGTTTTTT; CDR3: CASSESYSRGGELFF
size: .; D: .; J: TRBJ1-3; V: TRBV24-1; DNA: TGTGCCACCAGTGATTTGTTCCTGCACAGGGCGGATGGAAACACCATATATTTT; CDR3: CATSDLFLHRADGNTIYF
size: .; D: .; J: TRBJ1-4; V: TRBV2; DNA: TGTGCCAGCAGCCGTACAAAAGGGAGCTATGAAAAACTGTTTTTT; CDR3: CASSRTKGSYEKLFF
size: .; D: TRBD1; J: TRBJ1-3; V: TRBV2; DNA: TGTGCCAGCGAACGACAGGGCATACCTGGGAACACCATATATTTT; CDR3: CASERQGIPGNTIYF
size: .; D: TRBD2; J: TRBJ2-1; V: TRBV5-1; DNA: TGCGCCAGCGGGACTAGCGATTACAATGAGCAGTTCTTC; CDR3: CASGTSDYNEQFF
size: .; D: .; J: TRBJ1-5; V: TRBV19; DNA: TGTGCCAGTAGTATAGGCACAAATCAGCATTTT; CDR3: CASSIGTNQHF
size: .; D: .; J: TRBJ2-7; V: TRBV7-6; DNA: TGTGCCAGCAGCTTGACAGGAGATATCTACGAGCAGTACTTC; CDR3: CASSLTGDIYEQYF
size: few; D: .; J: TRBJ2-7; V: TRBV7-9; DNA: TGTGCCAGCAGCGTAGGAGAGTACGCGCAGTACTTC; CDR3: CASSVGEYAQYF
size: .; D: TRBD2; J: TRBJ2-7; V: TRBV27; DNA: TGTGCCAGCAGTTTTGCTGCTAGCGGGAGCTACGAGCAGTACTTC; CDR3: CASSFAASGSYEQYF
size: .; D: .; J: TRBJ2-7; V: TRBV10-3; DNA: TGTGCCATCAGTGCTGTAGTTTACTACGAGCAGTACTTC; CDR3: CAISAVVYYEQYF
size: .; D: TRBD2; J: TRBJ2-3; V: TRBV28; DNA: TGTGCCAGCAGTTTCCCCCTGGCGGGGGGAAGGACAGATACGCAGTATTTT; CDR3: CASSFPLAGGRTDTQYF
size: few; D: TRBD1; J: TRBJ1-2; V: TRBV27; DNA: TGTGCCAGCAGGGCCTCGGGACAGGGTAACTATGGCTACACCTTC; CDR3: CASRASGQGNYGYTF
size: .; D: TRBD2; J: TRBJ2-1; V: TRBV15; DNA: TGTGCCACCATGAGCGGGGGTCCAGACAGCGCCCGAGGCTTTCGCAATGAGCAGTTCTTC; CDR3: CATMSGGPDSARGFRNEQFF
size: once; D: .; J: TRBJ2-7; V: TRBV5-5; DNA: TGTGCCAGCAGCCTTAACTACGAGCAGTACTTC; CDR3: CASSLNYEQYF
size: .; D: .; J: TRBJ2-3; V: TRBV11-2; DNA: TGTGCCAGCAGCCAACGGGATACGCAGTATTTT; CDR3: CASSQRDTQYF
size: .; D: TRBD2; J: TRBJ2-7; V: TRBV28; DNA: TGTGCCAGCAGTTTATTGGGCGGGGGCTCCTACGAGCAGTACTTC; CDR3: CASSLLGGGSYEQYF
size: few; D: TRBD2; J: TRBJ2-2; V: TRBV13; DNA: TGTGCCAGCAGCCTCCATTGGACTAGCTACACCGGGGAGCTGTTTTTT; CDR3: CASSLHWTSYTGELFF
size: .; D: .; J: TRBJ1-3; V: TRBV12-2; DNA: TGTGCAAGTCGCTCCAATCGGACAGTCTCTGGAAACACCATATATTTT; CDR3: CASRSNRTVSGNTIYF
size: .; D: .; J: TRBJ2-1; V: TRBV11-2; DNA: TGTGCCAGCAGCTTAGCCTCGCCGGTGGTAGGGGGTTTCCATGAGCAGTTCTTC; CDR3: CASSLASPVVGGFHEQFF
size: .; D: .; J: TRBJ2-6; V: TRBV21-1; DNA: TGTGCCAGCAGGACAGATGGGGCCAACGTCCTGACTTTC; CDR3: CASRTDGANVLTF
size: .; D: TRBD1; J: TRBJ1-2; V: TRBV6-1; DNA: TGTGCCAGCAGTGAAATGGGGACAGGGGCTTATGGCTACACCTTC; CDR3: CASSEMGTGAYGYTF
size: .; D: TRBD2; J: TRBJ2-5; V: TRBV4-2; DNA: TGTGCCAGCAGCCAAGAACCGACTAGCGGAGAGACCCAGTACTTC; CDR3: CASSQEPTSGETQYF
size: .; D: .; J: TRBJ1-2; V: TRBV3-1/TRBV3-2; DNA: TGTGCCAGCAGCCGATGGGCTTTAGACGGTGGCTACACCTTC; CDR3: CASSRWALDGGYTF
size: .; D: .; J: TRBJ2-1; V: TRBV11-2; DNA: TGTGCCAGCAGCTTAGTACAGGTTAATGAGCAGTTCTTC; CDR3: CASSLVQVNEQFF
size: .; D: .; J: TRBJ1-3; V: TRBV6-1; DNA: TGTGCCAGCAGTGAACAGTCTATCAGGGACTCTGGAAACACCATATATTTT; CDR3: CASSEQSIRDSGNTIYF
size: .; D: .; J: TRBJ2-2; V: TRBV30; DNA: TGTGCCTGGAGTGTTACCGGGACACAGGCGACCGGGGAGCTGTTTTTT; CDR3: CAWSVTGTQATGELFF
size: once; D: .; J: TRBJ1-6; V: TRBV6-2/TRBV6-3; DNA: TGTGCCAGCAGCCACCGACGGACTAATAATTCACCCCTCCACTTT; CDR3: CASSHRRTNNSPLHF
size: .; D: TRBD1; J: TRBJ1-1; V: TRBV7-6; DNA: TGTGCCAGCAGCCCTGACAGGGGTCTAACTGAAGCTTTCTTT; CDR3: CASSPDRGLTEAFF
size: once; D: .; J: TRBJ1-2; V: TRBV10-3; DNA: TGTGCCATCAGTGAGTCTCCCGGGGTACTAGGCTACACCTTC; CDR3: CAISESPGVLGYTF
size: once; D: TRBD2; J: TRBJ2-7; V: TRBV4-1; DNA: TGCGCCAGCAGCCAAGGTTTATTAGCGGGAGGTCTGGAGCAGTACTTC; CDR3: CASSQGLLAGGLEQYF
size: .; D: TRBD2; J: TRBJ2-1; V: TRBV5-1; DNA: TGCGCCAGCAGCTTACTAGCGGGAGGAAGCTCCTACAATGAGCAGTTCTTC; CDR3: CASSLLAGGSSYNEQFF
size: .; D: .; J: TRBJ2-2; V: TRBV7-8; DNA: TGTGCCAGCAGCCAAACTATCCGGATTCCCGGGGAGCTGTTTTTT; CDR3: CASSQTIRIPGELFF
size: .; D: TRBD1; J: TRBJ1-2; V: TRBV24-1; DNA: TGTGCCACCTCCCCCCAGGGGGCCCAGGGCTACACCTTC; CDR3: CATSPQGAQGYTF
size: .; D: TRBD1; J: TRBJ2-1; V: TRBV5-4; DNA: TGTGCCAGCAGCCAACCCGGACAGGGCTACAATGAGCAGTTCTTC; CDR3: CASSQPGQGYNEQFF
size: .; D: .; J: TRBJ1-5; V: TRBV18; DNA: TGTGCCAGCTCACTATTAGACAATCAGCCCCAGCATTTT; CDR3: CASSLLDNQPQHF
size: once; D: .; J: TRBJ2-2; V: TRBV5-1; DNA: TGCGCCAGCAAGAGGGACACCGGGGAGCTGTTTTTT; CDR3: CASKRDTGELFF
size: once; D: .; J: TRBJ1-1; V: TRBV7-9; DNA: TGTGCCAGCAGCCGCAACCCAGGGCAGCTGAACACTGAAGCTTTCTTT; CDR3: CASSRNPGQLNTEAFF
size: .; D: .; J: TRBJ1-2; V: TRBV27; DNA: TGTGCCAGCAGTTTCACGGGACAAACCTATGCCTACACCTTC; CDR3: CASSFTGQTYAYTF
size: few; D: .; J: TRBJ2-5; V: TRBV4-1; DNA: TGCGCCAGCAGCCAAGACTCAGAGACCCAGTACTTC; CDR3: CASSQDSETQYF
size: .; D: TRBD2; J: TRBJ2-1; V: TRBV5-6; DNA: TGTGCCAGCAGCTTGTTTCCTACGGGACTATTGACCAATGAGCAGTTCTTC; CDR3: CASSLFPTGLLTNEQFF
size: .; D: .; J: TRBJ2-7; V: TRBV19; DNA: TGTGCCAGTAGTAAAAAACAGGTCCCCTACGAGCAGTACTTC; CDR3: CASSKKQVPYEQYF
size: .; D: .; J: TRBJ2-5; V: TRBV7-3; DNA: TGTGCCAGCAGCTTAGGTACTAGCAGCGAGACCCAGTACTTC; CDR3: CASSLGTSSETQYF
size: .; D: TRBD2; J: TRBJ2-7; V: TRBV9; DNA: TGTGCCAGCAGCGTAGGGGTAGCGGGAGCCTACGAGCAGTACTTC; CDR3: CASSVGVAGAYEQYF
size: .; D: TRBD1; J: TRBJ1-2; V: TRBV18; DNA: TGTGCCAGCTCACCCGTCCCGGGACAGGGGAGCTATGGCTACACCTTC; CDR3: CASSPVPGQGSYGYTF
size: .; D: .; J: TRBJ1-2; V: TRBV28; DNA: TGTGCCAGCAGGACAGTTGGTGGCTATGGCTACACCTTC; CDR3: CASRTVGGYGYTF
size: .; D: TRBD2; J: TRBJ2-3; V: TRBV3-1/TRBV3-2; DNA: TGTGCCAGCAGCCAAGAGGGGCGGGGGGGGACAGATACGCAGTATTTT; CDR3: CASSQEGRGGTDTQYF
size: .; D: .; J: TRBJ2-7; V: TRBV5-5; DNA: TGTGCCAGCAGCTTGTTACTCAACGAGCAGTACTTC; CDR3: CASSLLLNEQYF
size: .; D: TRBD2; J: TRBJ2-5; V: TRBV4-1; DNA: TGCGCCAGCAGCCAGGCGGGACTAGAAGAGACCCAGTACTTC; CDR3: CASSQAGLEETQYF
size: .; D: .; J: TRBJ1-3; V: TRBV18; DNA: TGTGCCAGCTCACTCCAACGAGGAGGACGGCGCTCTGGAAACACCATATATTTT; CDR3: CASSLQRGGRRSGNTIYF
size: once; D: .; J: TRBJ2-7; V: TRBV30; DNA: TGTGCCTGGAGTCTACAGGGAATGGGCGAGCAGTACTTC; CDR3: CAWSLQGMGEQYF